A selection of T cell receptor beta chains follows, all from one sample in a study of lymphopenia after photon versus proton radiotherapy. Libraries were prepared by immunoSEQ multiplex PCR; TCRdb keeps only in-frame clonotypes and omits some of them. Here the sample spans around 24,000 clones, around 86% being singletons. Source: peripheral blood, taken from a patient treated with photon-based radiotherapy. The source is a woman aged 45-60 years with pancreatic cancer. Each CDR3 is given with its conserved first and last residue. D genes are given only for firm matches. For some rows the clone size is stated as once, few or many, or as a class when expanded; others skip it.

>TRBJ2-2|NA|TRBV9|NA
CASSVGTPGELFF
TGTGCCAGCAGCGTTGGGACCCCCGGGGAGCTGTTTTTT
>TRBJ2-5|NA|TRBV27|TRBD1
CASSLRMWDRGQETQYF
TGTGCCAGCAGTTTAAGGATGTGGGACAGGGGACAAGAGACCCAGTACTTC
>TRBJ2-1|few|TRBV28|TRBD1
CASSGTGPVNEQFF
TGTGCCAGCAGCGGGACAGGGCCCGTTAATGAGCAGTTCTTC
>TRBJ2-5|NA|TRBV7-9|NA
CASSPKWGRRYQETQYF
TGTGCCAGCAGCCCGAAGTGGGGCAGGCGGTACCAAGAGACCCAGTACTTC
>TRBJ2-7|NA|TRBV7-6|TRBD2
CASSSPGTSGGYEQYF
TGTGCCAGCAGCTCCCCCGGGACTAGCGGGGGGTACGAGCAGTACTTC
>TRBJ1-6|NA|TRBV27|TRBD1
CASSDRVYSPLHF
TGTGCCAGCTCGGACAGGGTATATTCACCCCTCCACTTT
>TRBJ1-3|NA|TRBV5-1|TRBD1
CASSQTGTGVGNTIYF
TGCGCCAGCAGCCAAACCGGGACAGGGGTTGGAAACACCATATATTTT
>TRBJ1-4|NA|TRBV6-1|NA
CASSELRSRVTNEKLFF
TGTGCCAGCAGTGAACTTCGTTCAAGGGTAACTAATGAAAAACTGTTTTTT
>TRBJ2-2|once|TRBV27|NA
CASSRVTDTGELFF
TGTGCCAGCAGTCGGGTTACGGACACCGGGGAGCTGTTTTTT
>TRBJ1-1|NA|TRBV7-6|NA
CASSLDTGGSWRNTEAFF
TGTGCCAGCAGCTTAGATACTGGAGGATCCTGGAGGAACACTGAAGCTTTCTTT
>TRBJ1-5|NA|TRBV5-5|TRBD1
CASSLEGAGNQPQHF
TGTGCCAGCTCGCTTGAGGGGGCAGGCAATCAGCCCCAGCATTTT
>TRBJ2-5|once|TRBV5-8|NA
CASSREMQETQYF
TGTGCCAGCAGCCGAGAGATGCAAGAGACCCAGTACTTC
>TRBJ2-2|NA|TRBV2|TRBD2
CASRRGGTSRTGELFF
TGTGCCAGCAGAAGGGGGGGGACTAGTCGGACCGGGGAGCTGTTTTTT
>TRBJ2-7|NA|TRBV10-3|NA
CATARDERYEQYF
TGTGCCACCGCCCGGGACGAAAGGTACGAGCAGTACTTC
>TRBJ2-2|NA|TRBV9|NA
CASSVDGGSTGELFF
TGTGCCAGCAGCGTAGATGGAGGGTCCACCGGGGAGCTGTTTTTT
>TRBJ1-5|NA|TRBV21-1|NA
CASRPGTRSEPQHF
TGTGCCAGCAGGCCCGGGACAAGGTCAGAGCCCCAGCATTTT
>TRBJ2-5|NA|TRBV7-9|TRBD1
CASSLGEQGLWETQYF
TGTGCCAGCAGCTTAGGGGAACAGGGGTTGTGGGAGACCCAGTACTTC
>TRBJ2-2|NA|TRBV6-5|NA
CASSYDPNTGELFF
TGTGCCAGCAGTTACGACCCAAACACCGGGGAGCTGTTTTTT
>TRBJ2-2|NA|TRBV7-6|TRBD1
CASSRGTVNTGELFF
TGTGCCAGCAGCCGAGGGACAGTGAACACCGGGGAGCTGTTTTTT
>TRBJ2-3|once|TRBV2|TRBD2
CASSREAGGPADTQYF
TGTGCCAGCAGTAGGGAAGCGGGAGGGCCCGCAGATACGCAGTATTTT
>TRBJ2-6|NA|TRBV30|NA
CAYYSGANVLTF
TGTGCCTACTACTCTGGGGCCAACGTCCTGACTTTC
>TRBJ1-1|NA|TRBV2|TRBD1
CASSGDRRNTEAFF
TGTGCCAGCAGTGGGGACAGGAGGAACACTGAAGCTTTCTTT
>TRBJ2-1|NA|TRBV12-5|TRBD2
CASASGSSYNEQFF
TGTGCTAGTGCTAGCGGTAGCTCCTACAATGAGCAGTTCTTC
>TRBJ1-1|NA|TRBV4-1|NA
CASSQGSFNTEAFF
TGCGCCAGCAGCCAAGGTAGTTTTAACACTGAAGCTTTCTTT
>TRBJ2-1|NA|TRBV30|NA
CAWSGMTYNEQFF
TGTGCCTGGAGCGGAATGACCTACAATGAGCAGTTCTTC
>TRBJ2-7|few|TRBV29-1|TRBD1
CSVERTGGNEQYF
TGCAGCGTTGAAAGGACAGGGGGCAACGAGCAGTACTTC
>TRBJ2-4|NA|TRBV4-3|NA
CASKAPSQNIQYF
TGCGCCAGCAAGGCACCGTCCCAAAACATTCAGTACTTC
>TRBJ2-5|NA|TRBV7-2|TRBD2
CASSHGTSGRRRGETQYF
TGTGCCAGCAGCCACGGGACTAGCGGGAGACGGCGGGGAGAGACCCAGTACTTC
>TRBJ2-3|NA|TRBV30|NA
CAWSGTSSTDTQYF
TGTGCCTGGAGTGGGACGTCTTCCACAGATACGCAGTATTTT
>TRBJ2-1|NA|TRBV19|TRBD2
CASSSKTSGSSGRWNEQFF
TGTGCCAGTAGTTCCAAGACTAGCGGGAGCTCCGGGCGGTGGAATGAGCAGTTCTTC
>TRBJ1-5|NA|TRBV28|NA
CASSLRQSNQPQHF
TGTGCCAGCAGTTTAAGGCAGAGCAATCAGCCCCAGCATTTT
>TRBJ1-2|NA|TRBV7-2|NA
CASSLGVSGYGYTF
TGTGCCAGCAGCTTAGGGGTGAGCGGCTATGGCTACACCTTC
>TRBJ2-3|NA|TRBV6-4|NA
CASSDSGRSDTQYF
TGTGCCAGCAGTGACTCGGGGAGGTCAGATACGCAGTATTTT
>TRBJ2-7|NA|TRBV6-6|TRBD1
CASSYSGQGISYEQYF
TGTGCCAGCAGTTACTCGGGACAGGGGATTTCCTACGAGCAGTACTTC
>TRBJ1-1|NA|TRBV7-2|NA
CASSLTPALNTEAFF
TGTGCCAGCAGCTTGACGCCAGCCCTGAACACTGAAGCTTTCTTT
>TRBJ2-2|NA|TRBV5-1|NA
CASSFSTSSTGELFF
TGCGCCAGCAGCTTCTCGACCTCAAGTACCGGGGAGCTGTTTTTT
>TRBJ1-1|NA|TRBV29-1|TRBD1
CSSRQGETEAFF
TGCAGCTCCAGACAGGGTGAAACTGAAGCTTTCTTT
>TRBJ2-1|once|TRBV14|TRBD2
CASSQDRTSGNEQFF
TGTGCCAGCAGCCAAGATAGAACTAGCGGAAATGAGCAGTTCTTC
>TRBJ1-2|few|TRBV30|NA
CAWKGRQYYGYTF
TGTGCCTGGAAGGGAAGACAATACTATGGCTACACCTTC
>TRBJ2-5|once|TRBV28|NA
CASTRTVRDQETQYF
TGTGCCAGCACCCGAACGGTGCGGGACCAAGAGACCCAGTACTTC
>TRBJ2-1|NA|TRBV29-1|TRBD2
CSVQGTSGKFLRYNEQFF
TGCAGCGTCCAAGGGACTAGCGGGAAATTTTTAAGATACAATGAGCAGTTCTTC